This TCR beta chain was recovered during a study of cytomegalovirus exposure and HLA in healthy donors. Points on this clone: The antigen is not known.

PCR primers comprised 60 Vbeta and 13 Jbeta primers. Produced via immunoSEQ multiplex PCR; TCRdb's table is partial and in-frame only. The sample consists of 150,000 to 200,000 clones, 60% to 85% of them appearing once. Study-level points and caveats: Information on immune exposure was restricted to one variable (CMV serostatus). Using the classifier, cytomegalovirus status was reportedly diagnosed with high specificity and sensitivity. HLA-A and HLA-B allele assignments for most subjects were reportedly predicted accurately using TCR beta sequences.

Donors were nominally healthy when sampled, though unrecorded immune exposures were likely. The CDR3 totals 15 residues. Germline V CDR1 and CDR2: KGHSH, LQKENI. V dropped 3 bases and J dropped 3; count of bases not matched to a gene: 4. Source material: PBMCs. The TCR was taken from a woman in her forties in good health and CMV-seronegative. The V and J genes are TRBV18 and TRBJ1-1, with TRBD1 matching 10 bases. The CDR3 DNA sequence: TGTGCCAGCTCACCCTTAGGACAGGGGGACACTGAAGCTTTCTTT. Amino acid sequence: CASSPLGQGDTEAFF.